The 14 T cell receptor beta chains presented below share a single source sample, sequenced in a study of T cell responses to AZD1222 COVID-19 vaccine. Clones were sequenced by immunoSEQ multiplex PCR, and TCRdb holds only the in-frame ones, with some missing. The sample lists about 48,000 clones, around 91% seen once, with roughly 5% in the top ten. The material sequenced was peripheral blood, taken 28 days after the second AZD1222 dose. The receptors stem from an adult who received the AZD1222 COVID-19 vaccine.

The rearrangement joins TRBV9 to TRBJ2-7, with D possibly being TRBD1 (5 bases). V lost 3 bases to trimming and J lost 4 bases, with 17 bases between them. The CDR3 is made up of 15 amino acids. Germline CDR1 is SGDLS and CDR2 is YYNGEE. CDR3 nucleotide sequence: TGTGCCAGCAGCGGGTCCCCAGGGCCCGGTTACGAGCAGTACTTC. Translated: CASSGSPGPGYEQYF.

The chain is built from TRBV6-5 and TRBJ1-1, with TRBD1 matching over 9 bases. V lost 2 bases to trimming and J lost 4 bases; unmatched junction nucleotides: 2. Germline CDR1 MNHEY, CDR2 SVGAGI. CDR3 length: 14 residues. The CDR3 here is CASSYQDRGTEAFF. CDR3 coding DNA: TGTGCCAGCAGTTACCAGGACAGGGGCACTGAAGCTTTCTTT.

V usage is TRBV23-1 and J usage is TRBJ2-7, with 10 bases matching TRBD1. TRBV23-1 is an ORF; its function is uncertain. CDR3 length: 15 residues. V was clipped by 6 bases and J by 0 bases; unmatched bases: 5. CDR3: CASRHGTGDSYEQYF. CDR3 nucleotides: TGCGCCAGCAGACACGGGACAGGGGACTCCTACGAGCAGTACTTC.

The chain employs TRBV4-1 and TRBJ2-2; D is perhaps TRBD1 or TRBD2 (5 bases each). The germline CDR1 and CDR2 sequences are MGHRA and YSYEKL. The length of the CDR3 is 16 residues. Trimming shortened V by 2 bases and J by 3 bases, and 13 bases separated the two germline ends. In nucleotides, the CDR3 is TGCGCCAGCAGCCAACAAGACATGGGGGACACCGGGGAGCTGTTTTTT. The encoded protein is CASSQQDMGDTGELFF.

This chain joins TRBV19 and TRBJ1-1, with TRBD1 identical over 11 bases. Germline trimming cut 4 bases from V and 5 bases from J; bases unmatched to any gene: 6. In germline, CDR1 is LNHDA, CDR2 SQIVND (reference sequence). This CDR3 comprises 15 residues. The chain's CDR3 is CASSTTGTGGTEAFF. The CDR3 DNA reads as TGTGCCAGTAGTACCACCGGGACAGGGGGAACTGAAGCTTTCTTT.

This chain joins TRBV6-2 or TRBV6-3 and TRBJ1-2; D ambiguous. Trimming removed 4 bases at V and 7 bases at J, with 10 bases between. This CDR3 has 12 amino acids. Germline V gene lookup returns CDR1 MNHEY and CDR2 SVGEGT. As DNA, the CDR3 is TGTGCCAGCAGTTTTAGTCCGGCTGGCTACACCTTC. Translating it yields CASSFSPAGYTF.

The chain recombines TRBV28 with TRBJ1-1, with D unresolved. This CDR3 is built from 13 residues. With 3 bases removed from V and 3 bases from J, the gap between germline ends came to 8 bases. Germline loops: CDR1 MDHEN, CDR2 SYDVKM. CDR3 region: CASSFRVHTEAFF. The DNA for the CDR3 is TGTGCCAGCAGTTTCCGGGTTCACACTGAAGCTTTCTTT.

The chain links TRBV5-1 to TRBJ1-2, with D unresolved. Trimming removed 3 bases at V and 0 bases at J, with 9 bases between. The germline gives CDR1 SGHRS, CDR2 YFSETQ. The CDR3 runs 14 residues. The CDR3 reads CASSSDLPNYGYTF. The CDR3 coding sequence is TGCGCCAGCAGCTCGGACCTACCTAACTATGGCTACACCTTC.

In its sample, this clone was seen once. The gene calls are TRBV7-2 and TRBJ2-1; 10 bases line up with TRBD1. The length of the CDR3 is 17 residues. Trimming removed 3 bases from V and 2 bases from J; junction bases left unmatched: 7. In germline, CDR1 is SGHTA, CDR2 FQGNSA. As DNA, the CDR3 is TGTGCCAGCAGCTTTGCCTCCGGGACAGGGGCCTACAATGAGCAGTTCTTC. Translated, it gives CASSFASGTGAYNEQFF.

The chain joins TRBV29-1 to TRBJ2-2, with D perhaps TRBD2 (6 bases). Germline V gene sequence: CDR1 SQVTM, CDR2 ANQGSEA. V lost 0 bases, J lost 2 bases, and 16 bases lay in between. CDR3 length equals 17 residues. In nucleotides, the CDR3 is TGCAGCGTTGAAGATCCACTAGTGGGGGGAAACACCGGGGAGCTGTTTTTT. Its translation: CSVEDPLVGGNTGELFF.

The V call is TRBV7-9, the J call TRBJ2-5; D unclear. The germline V gene has CDR1 SEHNR and CDR2 FQNEAQ (reference sequence). The CDR3 sequence is 15 residues long. V was shortened by 5 bases and J by 4 bases, with 17 bases between the two germline ends. The CDR3 loop reads CASSRVDKGPETQYF. The CDR3 coding sequence is TGTGCCAGCAGCCGTGTTGACAAGGGTCCAGAGACCCAGTACTTC. Looking up the rest from reference TRBV7-9 and TRBJ2-5 gives the full variable domain: DTGVSQNPRHKITKRGQNVTFRCDPISEHNRLYWYRQTLGQGPEFLTYFQNEAQLEKSRLLSDRFSAERPKGSFSTLEIQRTEQGDSAMYLCASSRVDKGPETQYFGPGTRLLVL.

V is TRBV19 and J is TRBJ1-6, with a possible D match to TRBD1 (5 bases). The CDR3 extends over 19 amino acids. The germline V and J ends were trimmed by 0 bases and 0 bases, with 15 bases remaining between them. CDR1 is LNHDA, CDR2 SQIVND, per germline (reference sequence). CDR3 amino acids: CASSIDGPGLGSYNSPLHF. The CDR3, as DNA: TGTGCCAGTAGTATAGACGGACCGGGACTCGGCTCCTATAATTCACCCCTCCACTTT.

V gene TRBV7-7 combines with J gene TRBJ2-3, with 7 bases matching TRBD1. Trimming at V came to 11 bases and at J to 0 bases, leaving 8 bases not matched to a gene. CDR1 and CDR2 from the germline V gene are SSHAT and FNYEAQ (reference sequence). The CDR3 is 14 residues long. CDR3 amino acids: CACSQGRSTDTQYF. The CDR3 DNA reads TGTGCCTGCTCACAGGGGCGGAGCACAGATACGCAGTATTTT.

Written as DNA, the CDR3 is TGTGCCAGCTCCCGGGACAGGCTCTACGAGCAGTACTTC. It codes for CASSRDRLYEQYF. This chain connects TRBV7-2 to TRBJ2-7, with 8 bases lining up with TRBD1. Looked up from germline, CDR1 is SGHTA and CDR2 is FQGNSA. This CDR3 is 13 amino acids long. Unmatched junction bases numbered 6, after V lost 8 bases and J lost 3 bases.